The clone carrying this TCR beta chain occurred a few times. The antigen remains unidentified. This sample stems from a study of response to subunit inactivated influenza vaccine. Findings of the study overall: Researchers suggested that each seasonal influenza vaccination recruits few new T cells.

CDR1 MNHEY and CDR2 SMNVEV come from the germline V gene (reference sequence). This CDR3 has 14 residues. After removal of 0 bases from V and 5 bases from J, the junction contained 1 base not matched to a gene. MiXCR, applied by TCRdb to the RT-PCR reads, yields one record per CDR3 protein. The profile shows 250,000 to 350,000 distinct CDR3 sequences, approximately 20% of them singletons. The sample consisted of PBMCs from blood, taken less than 22 months after vaccination. This chain uses TRBV27 with TRBJ2-1; 7 bases agree with TRBD2. The receptor was isolated from a man aged 50 to 69 who received an inactivated influenza vaccine. CDR3 DNA: TGTGCCAGCAGTTTATCAGCGGGGCACAATGAGCAGTTCTTC. This gives the protein CASSLSAGHNEQFF.